The rows below give T cell receptor beta chains drawn from one sample of a study of cytomegalovirus exposure and HLA in healthy donors. Only in-frame clones appear in the TCRdb table, and some are missing; sequencing was by immunoSEQ multiplex PCR. The table lists roughly 140,000 clones, about three quarters of them singletons. The sequenced material came from PBMCs. The receptors shown here come from a male donor in good health and CMV-seronegative. CDR3s include the opening cysteine and the closing phenylalanine or tryptophan. D genes are given only for firm matches. For some rows the clone size is stated as once, few or many, or as a class when expanded; others skip it.

d_call	clone_size	v_call	j_call	cdr3_length	cdr3_nt	cdr3_aa
-	-	TRBV4-1	TRBJ2-1	16	TGCGCCAGCAGCCAAGATCGCGACGGGGACTACAATGAGCAGTTCTTC	CASSQDRDGDYNEQFF
TRBD2	-	TRBV7-2	TRBJ2-7	15	TGTGCCAGCAGGAAGGGAACTAGCGAGACTTACGAGCAGTACTTC	CASRKGTSETYEQYF
-	-	TRBV6-5	TRBJ1-1	13	TGTGCCAGCAGCGTACTAGGGAACACTGAAGCTTTCTTT	CASSVLGNTEAFF
TRBD1	few	TRBV27	TRBJ2-2	14	TGTGCCACCGCGGACAGGGGAATAACCGGGGAGCTGTTTTTT	CATADRGITGELFF
TRBD1	-	TRBV6-1	TRBJ1-1	15	TGTGCCAGCTCACCATTGGACAGGGTGAACACTGAAGCTTTCTTT	CASSPLDRVNTEAFF
-	-	TRBV25-1	TRBJ2-7	15	TGTGCCAGCATCTTTCCGGGGGACAGAACAGAAGAGCAGTACTTC	CASIFPGDRTEEQYF
TRBD2	-	TRBV5-6	TRBJ2-3	16	TGTGCCAGCAGCTTTATAGCGGGGGCCCGCGGAGATACGCAGTATTTT	CASSFIAGARGDTQYF
TRBD2	-	TRBV7-8	TRBJ2-7	15	TGTGCCAGCAGCGGGACTAGCGGGGCTTCCTACGAGCAGTACTTC	CASSGTSGASYEQYF
-	-	TRBV4-2	TRBJ1-4	15	TGTGCCAGCAGCCCTTCGGTTGCAACTAATGAAAAACTGTTTTTT	CASSPSVATNEKLFF
TRBD1	few	TRBV9	TRBJ1-2	15	TGTGCCACCGAGCCTTTACAGGGGGCCCGCTATGGCTACACCTTC	CATEPLQGARYGYTF
-	-	TRBV6-5	TRBJ2-3	15	TGTGCCAGCAGTTACGGGGGGGCTGGCACAGATACGCAGTATTTT	CASSYGGAGTDTQYF
TRBD1	-	TRBV18	TRBJ2-7	14	TGTGCCAGCTCACTCGACAGGGTAAAAGGGGAGCAGTACTTC	CASSLDRVKGEQYF
TRBD1	-	TRBV2	TRBJ1-4	16	TGTGCCAGCAGTGAACGGGCAGGGGGAACTAATGAAAAACTGTTTTTT	CASSERAGGTNEKLFF
TRBD2	-	TRBV6-5	TRBJ2-5	13	TGTGCCAGCAGTTGGGGGGGGGTAGAGACCCAGTACTTC	CASSWGGVETQYF
-	few	TRBV7-2	TRBJ2-5	14	TGTGCCAGCAGCTTAGGAGCGTACCAAGAGACCCAGTACTTC	CASSLGAYQETQYF
TRBD2	once	TRBV28	TRBJ2-1	17	TGTGCCAGCAGTCCGAATCTAGCGGCGGGAACCTACAATGAGCAGTTCTTC	CASSPNLAAGTYNEQFF
-	-	TRBV9	TRBJ2-1	14	TGTGCCAGCAGCGTAGCAGGTTCTAAGAATGAGCAGTTCTTC	CASSVAGSKNEQFF
TRBD2	-	TRBV6-5	TRBJ2-3	14	TGTGCCAGCAGTTACGGCGGGAGCCAAAATACGCAGTATTTT	CASSYGGSQNTQYF
TRBD1	-	TRBV30	TRBJ1-4	14	TGTGCCTGGAGTTCAGGACAGGGACGTGAAAAACTGTTTTTT	CAWSSGQGREKLFF
-	-	TRBV7-3	TRBJ1-2	15	TGTGCCAGCAGCTTAACTGGGGGCCAGGGCTATGGCTACACCTTC	CASSLTGGQGYGYTF
-	few	TRBV14	TRBJ2-4	15	TGTGCCAGCAGCGATGTGGGAGGTCGGGAAAACATTCAGTACTTC	CASSDVGGRENIQYF
-	few	TRBV6-6	TRBJ2-3	15	TGTGCCAGCACACTTGGGGGCACTCGCACAGATACGCAGTATTTT	CASTLGGTRTDTQYF
TRBD2	-	TRBV7-2	TRBJ2-7	14	TGTGCCAGCAGCCCTACTAGCGGGAGGGACGGGCAGTACTTC	CASSPTSGRDGQYF
TRBD1	-	TRBV9	TRBJ2-3	15	TGTGCCAGCAGCGTAGTTGGGACAGGGCAAGATACGCAGTATTTT	CASSVVGTGQDTQYF
TRBD1	-	TRBV5-6	TRBJ1-2	14	TGTGCCAGCAGCCCGACAGGGGGATCAGTTGGCTACACCTTC	CASSPTGGSVGYTF
TRBD1	-	TRBV10-3	TRBJ1-4	13	TGTGCCATCAGGGGACAGGTTGGGGAAAAACTGTTTTTT	CAIRGQVGEKLFF
TRBD1	-	TRBV6-5	TRBJ1-2	15	TGTGCCAGCAGTCAACAGGGGGCAGAGGTTTATGGCTACACCTTC	CASSQQGAEVYGYTF
-	-	TRBV5-6	TRBJ1-5	15	TGTGCCAGCAGCCCAGGTGGAGGGAGTCGTCAGCCCCAGCATTTT	CASSPGGGSRQPQHF
-	-	TRBV7-2	TRBJ1-4	14	TGTGCCAGCAGCTTAGTTGGTAGTCTTGAAAAACTGTTTTTT	CASSLVGSLEKLFF
-	-	TRBV25-1	TRBJ1-4	15	TGTGCCAGCAGTGAATTACTGGGCTCTAATGAAAAACTGTTTTTT	CASSELLGSNEKLFF
TRBD1	-	TRBV7-9	TRBJ2-1	15	TGTGCCAGCAGCTTCTTACAGGGGGTCCACAATGAGCAGTTCTTC	CASSFLQGVHNEQFF
-	-	TRBV5-6	TRBJ1-1	15	TGTGCCAGCAGCCCCCCTTGGGGGGGGAACACTGAAGCTTTCTTT	CASSPPWGGNTEAFF
-	-	TRBV9	TRBJ2-7	13	TGTGCCAGCAGCGTAGAACAGGGTCGTGAGCAGTACTTC	CASSVEQGREQYF
-	-	TRBV7-6	TRBJ1-3	16	TGTGCCAGCAGCGCGGTGTTAGCAGACTCTGGAAACACCATATATTTT	CASSAVLADSGNTIYF
TRBD2	-	TRBV29-1	TRBJ2-7	13	TGCAGCGTTGCCGGGAGGGTTTCCTACGAGCAGTACTTC	CSVAGRVSYEQYF
-	few	TRBV28	TRBJ1-6	16	TGTGCCACCCGATTCCGGGGAAGCTCCTATAATTCACCCCTCCACTTT	CATRFRGSSYNSPLHF
TRBD1	-	TRBV13	TRBJ1-1	15	TGTGCCAGCAGCCTTCCGGGACAGGGAGCCACTGAAGCTTTCTTT	CASSLPGQGATEAFF
-	-	TRBV11-2	TRBJ2-7	15	TGTGCCAGCAGCTTAGTGACAGTAGTCTCCTACGAGCAGTACTTC	CASSLVTVVSYEQYF
-	-	TRBV29-1	TRBJ1-1	12	TGCAGCGTTGATAGGGGGAACACTGAAGCTTTCTTT	CSVDRGNTEAFF
-	-	TRBV7-9	TRBJ2-6	17	TGTGCCAGCAGCCCAATTCTTGGGCCCCCTGGGGCCAACGTCCTGACTTTC	CASSPILGPPGANVLTF
TRBD1	-	TRBV14	TRBJ1-2	17	TGTGCCAGCAGCCGATCCCCCTCGTTGGACAGGAAAAATGGCTACACCTTC	CASSRSPSLDRKNGYTF
-	-	TRBV5-1	TRBJ1-2	12	TGCGCCAGCAGCTTGGCTGGCGGGGGCTACACCTTC	CASSLAGGGYTF
TRBD1	-	TRBV19	TRBJ2-7	15	TGTGCCAGTAGTTTCGACAGGGGTAGCTCCTACGAGCAGTACTTC	CASSFDRGSSYEQYF
-	once	TRBV6-6	TRBJ2-7	14	TGTGCCAGCAGTCCCCCTCCGACCGGGGACGAGCAGTACTTC	CASSPPPTGDEQYF
-	-	TRBV6-5	TRBJ1-3	15	TGTGCCAGCAGTTCTGCACAGTTCTCTGGAAACACCATATATTTT	CASSSAQFSGNTIYF
-	-	TRBV7-3	TRBJ1-5	13	TGTGCCAGCAGCACCGGGGGGGGCCAGCCCCAGCATTTT	CASSTGGGQPQHF
-	-	TRBV5-1	TRBJ2-1	15	TGCGCCAGCAGCTTGCTAGAGAGCTCCTACAATGAGCAGTTCTTC	CASSLLESSYNEQFF
-	-	TRBV6-5	TRBJ1-3	15	TGTGCCAGCAGTCACAGGGTTCGCTCTGGAAACACCATATATTTT	CASSHRVRSGNTIYF
TRBD1	few	TRBV11-1	TRBJ1-1	15	TGTGCCAGCACCGGATCCGGGACAGAGAACACTGAAGCTTTCTTT	CASTGSGTENTEAFF